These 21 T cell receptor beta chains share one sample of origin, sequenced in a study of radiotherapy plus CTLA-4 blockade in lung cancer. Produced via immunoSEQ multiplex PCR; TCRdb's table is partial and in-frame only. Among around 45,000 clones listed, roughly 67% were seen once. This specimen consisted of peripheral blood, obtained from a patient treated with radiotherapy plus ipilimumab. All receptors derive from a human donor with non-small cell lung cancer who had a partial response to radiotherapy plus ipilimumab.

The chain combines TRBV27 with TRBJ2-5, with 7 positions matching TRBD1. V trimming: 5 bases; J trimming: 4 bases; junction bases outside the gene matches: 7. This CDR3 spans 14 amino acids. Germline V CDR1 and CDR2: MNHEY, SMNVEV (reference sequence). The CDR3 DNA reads TGTGCCAGCAGTGTGTGGGGACAGCTAGAGACCCAGTACTTC. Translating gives CASSVWGQLETQYF.

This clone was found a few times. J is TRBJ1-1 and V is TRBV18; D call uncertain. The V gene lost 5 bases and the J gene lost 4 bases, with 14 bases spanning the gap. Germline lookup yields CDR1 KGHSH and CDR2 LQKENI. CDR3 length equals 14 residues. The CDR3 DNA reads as TGTGCCAGCTCATATCAGGCCTCCCTCACTGAAGCTTTCTTT. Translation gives CASSYQASLTEAFF.

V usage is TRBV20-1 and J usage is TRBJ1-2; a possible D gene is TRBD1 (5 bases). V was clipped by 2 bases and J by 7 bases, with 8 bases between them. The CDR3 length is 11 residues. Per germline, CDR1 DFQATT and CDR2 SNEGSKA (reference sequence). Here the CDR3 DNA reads TGCAGTGCTAGACACGGGGGTGGCTACACCTTC. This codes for CSARHGGGYTF.

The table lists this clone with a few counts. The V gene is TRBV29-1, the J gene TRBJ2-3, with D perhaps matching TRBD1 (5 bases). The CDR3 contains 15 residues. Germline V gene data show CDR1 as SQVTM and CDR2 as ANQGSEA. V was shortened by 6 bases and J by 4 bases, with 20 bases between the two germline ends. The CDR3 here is CSVLRQGLRADTQYF. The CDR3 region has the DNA TGCAGCGTACTCCGGCAGGGCCTTAGGGCAGATACGCAGTATTTT.

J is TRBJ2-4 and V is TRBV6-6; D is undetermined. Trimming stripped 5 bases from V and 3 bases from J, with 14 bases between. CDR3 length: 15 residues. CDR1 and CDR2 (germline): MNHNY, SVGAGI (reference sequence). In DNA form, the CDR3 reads TGTGCCAGCAGTGTATCGACTTCGATCAAAAACATTCAGTACTTC. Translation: CASSVSTSIKNIQYF.

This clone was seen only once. The CDR3 reads CASSLVWGDTDTQYF. The CDR3 DNA follows: TGTGCCAGCAGCTTAGTATGGGGGGACACAGATACGCAGTATTTT. The rearrangement joins TRBV7-2 to TRBJ2-3, with D maybe TRBD2 (6 bases). CDR3 length: 15 residues. The V end was cut by 1 base, the J end by 2 bases, with 10 bases between. The germline gives CDR1 SGHTA, CDR2 FQGNSA.

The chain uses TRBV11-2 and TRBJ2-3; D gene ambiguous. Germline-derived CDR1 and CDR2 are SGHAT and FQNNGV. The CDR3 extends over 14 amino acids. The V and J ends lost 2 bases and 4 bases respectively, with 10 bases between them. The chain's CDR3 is CASSLTVRSDTQYF. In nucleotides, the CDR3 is TGTGCCAGCAGCTTAACAGTCCGGTCAGATACGCAGTATTTT.

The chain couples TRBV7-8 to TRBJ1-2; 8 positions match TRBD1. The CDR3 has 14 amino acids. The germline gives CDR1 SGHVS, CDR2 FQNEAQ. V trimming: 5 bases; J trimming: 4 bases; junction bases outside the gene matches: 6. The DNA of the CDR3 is TGTGCCAGCAGCCTCCAGGGGGCCGCCTATGGCTACACCTTC. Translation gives CASSLQGAAYGYTF.

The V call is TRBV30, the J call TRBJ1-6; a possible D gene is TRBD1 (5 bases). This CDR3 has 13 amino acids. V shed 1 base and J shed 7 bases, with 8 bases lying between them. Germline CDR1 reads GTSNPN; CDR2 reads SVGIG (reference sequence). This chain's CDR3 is CAWSGRGNSPLHF. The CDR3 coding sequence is TGTGCCTGGAGTGGGCGGGGGAATTCACCCCTCCACTTT.

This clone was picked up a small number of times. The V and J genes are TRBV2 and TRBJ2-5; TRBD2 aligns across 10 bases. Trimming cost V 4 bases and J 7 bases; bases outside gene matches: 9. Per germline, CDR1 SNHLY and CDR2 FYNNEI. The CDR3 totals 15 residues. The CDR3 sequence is CASSVALAGVGTQYF. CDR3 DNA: TGTGCCAGCAGTGTCGCGCTAGCGGGGGTAGGGACCCAGTACTTC. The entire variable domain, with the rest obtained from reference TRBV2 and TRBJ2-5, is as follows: EPEVTQTPSHQVTQMGQEVILRCVPISNHLYFYWYRQILGQKVEFLVSFYNNEISEKSEIFDDQFSVERPDGSNFTLKIRSTKLEDSAMYFCASSVALAGVGTQYFGPGTRLLVL.

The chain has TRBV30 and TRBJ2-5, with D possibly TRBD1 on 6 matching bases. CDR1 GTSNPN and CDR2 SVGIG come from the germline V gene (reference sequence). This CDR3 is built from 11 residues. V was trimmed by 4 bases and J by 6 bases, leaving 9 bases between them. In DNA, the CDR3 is TGTGCCTGGACAGGGGAGAAGACCCAGTACTTC. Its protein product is CAWTGEKTQYF.

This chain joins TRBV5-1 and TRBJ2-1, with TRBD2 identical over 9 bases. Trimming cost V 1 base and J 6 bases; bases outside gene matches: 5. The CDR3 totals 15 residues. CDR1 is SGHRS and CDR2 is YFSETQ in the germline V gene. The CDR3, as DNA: TGCGCCAGCAGCTTGAGGCTAGCGGGAACCAATGAGCAGTTCTTC. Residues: CASSLRLAGTNEQFF.

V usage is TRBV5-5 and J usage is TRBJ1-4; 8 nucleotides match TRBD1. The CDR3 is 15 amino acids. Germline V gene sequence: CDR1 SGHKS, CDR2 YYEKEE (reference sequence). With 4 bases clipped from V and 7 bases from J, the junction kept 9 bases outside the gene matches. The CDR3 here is CASSPSGQGSEKLFF. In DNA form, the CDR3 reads TGTGCCAGCAGCCCCAGCGGACAGGGAAGTGAAAAACTGTTTTTT.

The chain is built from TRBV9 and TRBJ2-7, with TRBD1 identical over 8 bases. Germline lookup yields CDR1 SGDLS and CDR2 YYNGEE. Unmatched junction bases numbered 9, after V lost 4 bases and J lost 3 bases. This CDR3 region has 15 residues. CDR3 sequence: CASSPRTGFGYEQYF. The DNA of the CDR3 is TGTGCCAGCAGCCCAAGGACAGGGTTCGGCTACGAGCAGTACTTC.

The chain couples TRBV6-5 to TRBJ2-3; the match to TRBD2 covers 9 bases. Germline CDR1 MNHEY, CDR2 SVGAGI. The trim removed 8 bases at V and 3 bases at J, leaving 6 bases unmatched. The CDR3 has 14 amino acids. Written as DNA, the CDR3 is TGTGCCAGCCACACAAGCGGGAGGACAGATACGCAGTATTTT. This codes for CASHTSGRTDTQYF.

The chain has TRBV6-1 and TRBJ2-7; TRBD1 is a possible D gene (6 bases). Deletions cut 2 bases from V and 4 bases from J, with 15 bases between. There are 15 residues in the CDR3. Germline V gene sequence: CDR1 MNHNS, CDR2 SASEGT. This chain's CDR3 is CASSEMGAREYEQYF. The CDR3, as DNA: TGTGCCAGCAGTGAAATGGGGGCGAGGGAATACGAGCAGTACTTC.

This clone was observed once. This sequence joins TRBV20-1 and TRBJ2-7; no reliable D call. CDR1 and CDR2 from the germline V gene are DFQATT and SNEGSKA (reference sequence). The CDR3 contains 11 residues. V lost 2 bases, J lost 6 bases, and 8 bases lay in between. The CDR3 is CSARILLEQYF. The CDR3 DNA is TGCAGTGCTAGAATCCTCCTCGAGCAGTACTTC.

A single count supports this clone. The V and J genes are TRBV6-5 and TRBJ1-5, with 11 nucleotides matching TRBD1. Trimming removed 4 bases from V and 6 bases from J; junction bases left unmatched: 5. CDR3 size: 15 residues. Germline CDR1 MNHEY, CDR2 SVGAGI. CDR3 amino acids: CASSLGQGATQPQHF. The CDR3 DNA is TGTGCCAGCAGTTTAGGACAGGGGGCGACTCAGCCCCAGCATTTT.

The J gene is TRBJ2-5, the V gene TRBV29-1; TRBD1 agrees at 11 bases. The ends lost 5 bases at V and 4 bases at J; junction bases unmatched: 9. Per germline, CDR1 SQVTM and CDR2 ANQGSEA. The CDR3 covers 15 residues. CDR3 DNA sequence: TGCAGCGTTAGGAGGACAGGGGGCGCAGGAGAGACCCAGTACTTC. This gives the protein CSVRRTGGAGETQYF.

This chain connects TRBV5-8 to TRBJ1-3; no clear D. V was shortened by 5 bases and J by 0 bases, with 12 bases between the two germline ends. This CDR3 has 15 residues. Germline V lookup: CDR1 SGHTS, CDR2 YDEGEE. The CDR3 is CASRAERISGNTIYF. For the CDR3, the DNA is TGTGCCAGCAGGGCGGAGAGGATCTCTGGAAACACCATATATTTT.

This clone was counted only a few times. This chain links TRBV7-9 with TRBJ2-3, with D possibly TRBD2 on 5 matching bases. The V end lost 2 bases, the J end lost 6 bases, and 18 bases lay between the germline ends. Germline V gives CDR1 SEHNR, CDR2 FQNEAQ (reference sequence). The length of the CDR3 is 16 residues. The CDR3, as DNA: TGTGCCAGCAGCTTACAGTCAAGCGGAGCCGCGGATACGCAGTATTTT. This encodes CASSLQSSGAADTQYF.